Each of the 5 T cell receptor beta chains below was sequenced from the same sample in a study of control samples from healthy donors and cancer patients. Repertoires were generated with immunoSEQ multiplex PCR, while TCRdb's copy carries only in-frame clones and drops some. The sample lists about 54,000 clones; approximately 96% were seen once. The sequenced material came from blood. The receptors come from a woman aged 30 to 39 in good health.

The rearrangement uses TRBV7-2 and TRBJ1-6; D might be TRBD1 (5 bases). The V gene lost 1 base and the J gene lost 5 bases, with 12 bases spanning the gap. Germline V gene sequence: CDR1 SGHTA, CDR2 FQGNSA. CDR3 length equals 16 residues. The CDR3 DNA reads TGTGCCAGCAGCTTAGTGGGGCCATTTAATAATTCACCCCTCCACTTT. This gives the protein CASSLVGPFNNSPLHF. The full variable domain, rest sourced from reference TRBV7-2 and TRBJ1-6, is GAGVSQSPSNKVTEKGKDVELRCDPISGHTALYWYRQSLGQGLEFLIYFQGNSAPDKSGLPSDRFSAERTGGSVSTLTIQRTQQEDSAVYLCASSLVGPFNNSPLHFGNGTRLTVT.

The chain carries TRBV10-2 and TRBJ2-7; 8 positions agree with TRBD2. There are 13 residues in the CDR3. Germline loops: CDR1 WSHSY, CDR2 SAAADI. The ends lost 10 bases at V and 6 bases at J; junction bases unmatched: 11. The CDR3 DNA reads TGCGCCACCGCTGCGGGAGGTACCGGCGAGCAGTACTTC. Translated, it gives CATAAGGTGEQYF.

The gene calls are TRBV4-1 and TRBJ2-7, with TRBD2 matching over 9 bases. The ends lost 1 base at V and 6 bases at J; junction bases unmatched: 7. The CDR3 contains 15 residues. The germline gives CDR1 MGHRA, CDR2 YSYEKL. This CDR3 is CASSQVGGRALEQYF. The DNA for the CDR3 is TGCGCCAGCAGCCAAGTAGGCGGGAGGGCCCTCGAGCAGTACTTC.

The V and J genes are TRBV11-2 and TRBJ1-3; perhaps TRBD1 as D (6 bases). This CDR3 is built from 14 residues. The V end lost 5 bases, the J end lost 1 base, and 9 bases lay between the germline ends. The germline V gene has CDR1 SGHAT and CDR2 FQNNGV. The CDR3 DNA reads TGTGCCAGCAGCCAGGACAGATCTGGAAACACCATATATTTT. Its protein product is CASSQDRSGNTIYF.

The V call is TRBV6-5, the J call TRBJ1-2, with D unclear. Germline values: CDR1 MNHEY, CDR2 SVGAGI. Trimming pared 2 bases from V and 6 bases from J, leaving 10 bases between. The CDR3 runs 13 residues. The CDR3 sequence: CASSYRTLHGYTF. The CDR3 nucleotides are TGTGCCAGCAGTTACCGGACCTTGCATGGCTACACCTTC.